Presented here are 12 T cell receptor beta chains from one specimen sequenced in a study of blood T cell repertoires in COVID-19. TCRdb's table, derived via immunoSEQ multiplex PCR, lists solely in-frame clones and lacks some. The sample comprises some 100,000 clones, about 92% of which are singletons, and under 7.5% rests with the top ten. Sequencing was performed on peripheral blood. The receptor set was obtained from an older woman with active COVID-19.

In DNA, the CDR3 is TGTGCCAGCAGACGACAGGGTGGAACTGAAGCTTTCTTT. Protein sequence: CASRRQGGTEAFF. The J gene is TRBJ1-1, the V gene TRBV28; 7 positions match TRBD1. After removal of 6 bases from V and 5 bases from J, the junction contained 6 bases not matched to a gene. Germline values: CDR1 MDHEN, CDR2 SYDVKM. This CDR3 has 13 residues.

The CDR3 loop reads CASSLLAGGLDTQYF. Written as DNA, the CDR3 is TGCGCCAGCAGCTTGCTAGCGGGGGGGCTAGATACGCAGTATTTT. The J gene is TRBJ2-3, the V gene TRBV5-1; 12 nucleotides align to TRBD2. The CDR3 is 15 amino acids. The ends lost 1 base at V and 5 bases at J; junction bases unmatched: 2. Germline-derived CDR1 and CDR2 are SGHRS and YFSETQ.

The rearrangement uses TRBV27 and TRBJ2-7, with D possibly TRBD1 on 5 matching bases. The germline CDR1 and CDR2 sequences are MNHEY and SMNVEV (reference sequence). The CDR3 runs to 13 residues. V lost 7 bases to trimming and J lost 1 base, with 11 bases between them. DNA for the CDR3: TGTGCCAGCAAAAGGACAAAATCCTACGAGCAGTACTTC. Translation: CASKRTKSYEQYF.

This chain uses TRBV7-8 with TRBJ2-1, with a tentative D call TRBD2 (6 bases). V shed 7 bases and J shed 5 bases, with 15 bases lying between them. This CDR3 region has 14 residues. Germline V CDR1 and CDR2: SGHVS, FQNEAQ. The CDR3 DNA follows: TGTGCCAGCAACCTTCGGGAGTCGAACAATGAGCAGTTCTTC. This sequence encodes CASNLRESNNEQFF.

The V call is TRBV6-5, the J call TRBJ2-5, with TRBD1 matching over 12 bases. CDR1 is MNHEY and CDR2 is SVGAGI in the germline V gene. The V gene end was trimmed by 2 bases and the J gene end by 3 bases; junction bases not matched to a gene: 1. This CDR3 contains 15 residues. In nucleotides, the CDR3 is TGTGCCAGCAGTTACGGGACAGGGGGCAAAGAGACCCAGTACTTC. Amino acid sequence: CASSYGTGGKETQYF.

This clone was found once. The chain links TRBV28 to TRBJ2-2, with D maybe TRBD2 (5 bases). V was shortened by 6 bases and J by 4 bases, with 12 bases between the two germline ends. Germline V gene data show CDR1 as MDHEN and CDR2 as SYDVKM. This CDR3 has 14 residues. The CDR3, as DNA: TGTGCCAGCAGGACTACGACGGCCACCGGGGAGCTGTTTTTT. This sequence encodes CASRTTTATGELFF.

This clone was seen only once. The gene calls are TRBV28 and TRBJ2-5; 8 nucleotides agree with TRBD2. The CDR3 totals 15 residues. CDR1 and CDR2 (germline): MDHEN, SYDVKM. V trimming: 10 bases; J trimming: 2 bases; junction bases outside the gene matches: 12. The CDR3 reads CATSLGGRNQETQYF. In DNA, the CDR3 is TGTGCCACCTCCCTCGGCGGGAGGAATCAAGAGACCCAGTACTTC.

The rearrangement uses TRBV11-3 and TRBJ2-3; TRBD2 matches at 12 bases. Germline values: CDR1 SGHNT, CDR2 YENEEA. The CDR3 consists of 18 residues. V lost 3 bases to trimming and J lost 6 bases; unmatched junction nucleotides: 13. Written as DNA, the CDR3 is TGTGCCAGCAGCTTTCGAAAGGGCGGGCTAGCGGGAGGGGATACGCAGTATTTT. This translates into CASSFRKGGLAGGDTQYF. Full variable domain (rest looked up from reference TRBV11-3 and TRBJ2-3): EAGVVQSPRYKIIEKKQPVAFWCNPISGHNTLYWYLQNLGQGPELLIRYENEEAVDDSQLPKDRFSAERLKGVDSTLKIQPAELGDSAVYLCASSFRKGGLAGGDTQYFGPGTRLTVL.

This rearrangement joins TRBV7-2 to TRBJ1-1, with D possibly TRBD1 on 5 matching bases. The V gene lost 5 bases and the J gene lost 3 bases, with 13 bases spanning the gap. The CDR3 has 14 amino acids. Per germline, CDR1 SGHTA and CDR2 FQGNSA. CDR3 sequence reads: CASSPRATDTEAFF. In DNA form, the CDR3 reads TGTGCCAGCAGCCCCCGGGCGACAGACACTGAAGCTTTCTTT. Based on the CDR3 plus reference TRBV7-2 and TRBJ1-1, the full variable domain is GAGVSQSPSNKVTEKGKDVELRCDPISGHTALYWYRQSLGQGLEFLIYFQGNSAPDKSGLPSDRFSAERTGGSVSTLTIQRTQQEDSAVYLCASSPRATDTEAFFGQGTRLTVV.

This clone was detected only once. The gene calls are TRBV9 and TRBJ2-7, with D uncertain. V was trimmed by 0 bases and J by 0 bases, leaving 10 bases between them. This CDR3 spans 15 amino acids. Germline V CDR1 and CDR2: SGDLS, YYNGEE. This CDR3 is CASSVASAFSYEQYF. For the CDR3, the DNA is TGTGCCAGCAGCGTAGCCAGCGCTTTCTCCTACGAGCAGTACTTC.

In this sample, this clone turned up once. The chain links TRBV10-3 to TRBJ2-1; a possible D gene is TRBD1 (6 bases). Trimming removed 2 bases at V and 7 bases at J, with 21 bases between. CDR1 is ENHRY, CDR2 SYGVKD, per germline. The CDR3 is made up of 17 amino acids. The CDR3 here is CAISESSQGRGWNEQFF. The CDR3 nucleotides are TGTGCCATCAGTGAGAGCTCACAGGGCCGGGGTTGGAATGAGCAGTTCTTC.

Only one count was recorded for this clone. The chain has TRBV24-1 and TRBJ2-3; D might be TRBD1 (6 bases). The germline V gene has CDR1 KGHDR and CDR2 SFDVKD. Trimming cost V 4 bases and J 0 bases, with 13 bases left between them. The CDR3 has 16 amino acids. The CDR3 loop reads CATSDTGTPSTDTQYF. CDR3 nucleotide sequence: TGTGCCACCAGTGACACCGGGACACCTAGCACAGATACGCAGTATTTT.